These T cell receptor beta chains were read from a single sample in a study of T cells in Graves' hyperthyroidism and ophthalmopathy. TCRdb called the multiplex PCR reads again in MiXCR, with one record for every CDR3 protein. In the table there are around 300,000 distinct CDR3 sequences, approximately 23% of which are singletons. The material sequenced was blood. The receptors stem from a young man with Graves' ophthalmopathy. Each CDR3 is given with its conserved first and last residue. The order of the fields is V gene, D gene, clone size, J gene, CDR3 protein, CDR3 DNA. A D gene is named only where the DNA matches it firmly. Size values are once, few and many counts, or a class for expanded clones, and some rows have none.

TRBV20-1	TRBD2	few	TRBJ2-7	CSARDHGGLAGGGVYEQYF	TGCAGTGCTAGAGATCATGGGGGACTAGCGGGAGGGGGGGTCTACGAGCAGTACTTC
TRBV11-2	.	many	TRBJ2-7	CASSPARVSYEQYF	TGTGCCAGCAGCCCCGCCCGGGTATCCTACGAGCAGTACTTC
TRBV5-1	.	.	TRBJ2-1	CASSLEGVDEQFF	TGCGCCAGCAGCTTGGAAGGGGTGGATGAGCAGTTCTTC
TRBV6-1	.	.	TRBJ2-1	CATLGLNEQFF	TGTGCCACCCTGGGCCTCAATGAGCAGTTCTTC
TRBV12-3/TRBV12-4	TRBD1	.	TRBJ1-4	CASSTDRGGEKLFF	TGTGCCAGCAGTACGGACAGGGGAGGGGAAAAACTGTTTTTT
TRBV5-1	.	.	TRBJ2-3	CASSLGGPTDTQYF	TGCGCCAGCAGCTTGGGTGGCCCCACAGATACGCAGTATTTT
TRBV28	TRBD2	once	TRBJ2-1	CATLGEGFNNEQFF	TGTGCCACCCTGGGGGAGGGTTTCAACAATGAGCAGTTCTTC
TRBV28	TRBD1	.	TRBJ1-6	CASSSQGAGWSPLHF	TGTGCCAGCAGTTCCCAGGGGGCTGGGTGGTCACCCCTCCACTTT
TRBV5-6	TRBD2	.	TRBJ2-1	CASSFLTSGRGLNEQFF	TGTGCCAGCAGCTTTCTAACTAGCGGGAGGGGCCTAAATGAGCAGTTCTTC
TRBV6-1	.	few	TRBJ2-7	CATTRDTYEQYF	TGTGCCACTACCCGGGACACCTACGAGCAGTACTTC
TRBV6-2/TRBV6-3	.	many	TRBJ2-5	CASSHGPEGETQYF	TGTGCCAGCAGTCACGGGCCGGAGGGGGAGACCCAGTACTTC
TRBV4-1	.	.	TRBJ2-1	CASSPAADEQFF	TGCGCCAGCAGTCCAGCAGCCGATGAGCAGTTCTTC
TRBV5-1	TRBD2	few	TRBJ2-1	CASSLGGSGLYNEQFF	TGCGCCAGCAGCCTGGGGGGTAGCGGGCTTTACAATGAGCAGTTCTTC
TRBV11-2	.	many	TRBJ1-1	CASSLWQAGSTEAFF	TGTGCCAGCAGCTTATGGCAGGCGGGCAGCACTGAAGCTTTCTTT
TRBV7-9	.	.	TRBJ2-7	CASSLEGPLLREQYF	TGTGCCAGCAGCTTAGAAGGTCCCCTACTGAGGGAGCAGTACTTC
TRBV6-1	.	many	TRBJ2-3	CASSSGWGTDTQYF	TGTGCCAGCAGTTCGGGTTGGGGCACAGATACGCAGTATTTT
TRBV28	.	many	TRBJ1-2	CASSLMAVGGYTF	TGTGCCAGCAGTTTGATGGCAGTGGGAGGCTACACCTTC
TRBV2	.	many	TRBJ2-1	CASSPFWGPAYNEQFF	TGTGCCAGCAGTCCCTTCTGGGGGCCGGCCTACAATGAGCAGTTCTTC
TRBV28	TRBD2	many	TRBJ2-4	CASSLQVAGGRDIQYF	TGTGCCAGCAGTCTACAAGTAGCGGGAGGGCGGGACATTCAGTACTTC
TRBV7-3	TRBD2	.	TRBJ2-3	CASSPTSGRGGTQYF	TGTGCCAGCAGCCCGACTAGCGGGAGAGGAGGTACGCAGTATTTT
TRBV5-4	.	.	TRBJ2-5	CASSTDGTQRETQYF	TGTGCCAGCAGCACTGACGGGACTCAAAGGGAGACCCAGTACTTC
TRBV24-1	.	.	TRBJ2-3	CATIGRSTDTQYF	TGTGCCACCATTGGACGGAGCACAGATACGCAGTATTTT
TRBV13	.	many	TRBJ2-1	CASEPNGYNEQFF	TGTGCCTCCGAACCCAATGGGTACAATGAGCAGTTCTTC
TRBV9	TRBD2	many	TRBJ2-7	CASSPVSQEVAGSPYEQYF	TGTGCCAGCAGCCCAGTTAGCCAGGAAGTAGCGGGATCGCCCTACGAGCAGTACTTC
TRBV3-1	TRBD1	many	TRBJ1-3	CASSHLRDSSGNTIYF	TGTGCCAGCAGCCATCTCCGGGACAGCTCTGGAAACACCATATATTTT
TRBV12-3/TRBV12-4	.	few	TRBJ1-5	CASSLSQGHQPQHF	TGTGCCAGCAGTTTAAGTCAGGGACATCAGCCCCAGCATTTT
TRBV11-2	.	many	TRBJ2-7	CASSLGRRAEQYF	TGTGCCAGCAGCTTAGGGCGTAGGGCCGAGCAGTACTTC
TRBV27	.	.	TRBJ2-1	CASTPGSRANEQFF	TGTGCCAGCACTCCCGGTAGTAGGGCTAATGAGCAGTTCTTC
TRBV29-1	.	.	TRBJ2-3	CSVDPGTRGSQYF	TGCAGCGTTGACCCGGGGACCCGAGGGTCTCAGTATTTT
TRBV9	TRBD2	many	TRBJ2-1	CASSVGTVTSGDEQFF	TGTGCCAGCAGCGTAGGAACTGTGACTAGCGGTGATGAGCAGTTCTTC
TRBV20-1	TRBD2	.	TRBJ2-3	CSHSGRESDTQYF	TGCAGCCACAGCGGGAGGGAGTCAGATACGCAGTATTTT
TRBV29-1	.	.	TRBJ1-2	CSVVEGVEGYTF	TGCAGCGTTGTCGAGGGGGTTGAAGGCTACACCTTC
TRBV3-1	TRBD2	.	TRBJ2-7	CASSPWRGGRNEQYF	TGTGCCAGCAGCCCCTGGCGGGGGGGCAGGAACGAGCAGTACTTC
TRBV5-1	.	few	TRBJ2-3	CASGLGSGGYTDTQYF	TGCGCCAGCGGCTTGGGGAGCGGAGGTTACACAGATACGCAGTATTTT
TRBV19	.	.	TRBJ2-7	CASSPDSPGLYEQYF	TGTGCCAGTAGCCCCGACAGCCCAGGGCTCTACGAGCAGTACTTC
TRBV2	.	many	TRBJ2-1	CASAGSSYNEQFF	TGTGCCTCAGCGGGTAGCTCCTACAATGAGCAGTTCTTC
TRBV19	.	.	TRBJ1-5	CASTPLGSLISNQPQHF	TGTGCCAGTACGCCCCTGGGCAGCCTGATTAGCAATCAGCCCCAGCATTTT
TRBV28	TRBD1	many	TRBJ1-1	CASNLRTGRAFF	TGTGCCAGCAACCTGCGGACAGGGAGAGCTTTCTTT
TRBV2	.	.	TRBJ2-5	CASSSQTGLIRGETQYF	TGTGCCAGCAGTTCCCAGACAGGACTTATTCGGGGGGAGACCCAGTACTTC
TRBV11-1	.	.	TRBJ1-6	CASSRKPGEGSPLHF	TGTGCCAGCAGCAGAAAGCCAGGGGAAGGATCACCCCTCCACTTT
TRBV28	.	.	TRBJ1-5	CASSPLGRPEQPQHF	TGTGCCAGCTCACCCCTAGGCAGGCCAGAACAGCCCCAGCATTTT
TRBV4-1	.	few	TRBJ1-5	CASSLFTHQPQHF	TGCGCCAGCAGCCTCTTTACGCATCAGCCCCAGCATTTT
TRBV9	TRBD1	few	TRBJ1-4	CASSVRDRADKHEKLFF	TGTGCCAGCAGCGTCCGGGACAGGGCCGACAAGCATGAAAAACTGTTTTTT
TRBV7-9	.	.	TRBJ1-4	CASSLEVAKLFF	TGTGCCAGCAGCTTAGAGGTCGCAAAACTGTTTTTT
TRBV4-2	.	few	TRBJ1-2	CASSQEDSSYGYTF	TGTGCCAGCAGCCAAGAAGACAGCTCCTATGGCTACACCTTC
TRBV12-3/TRBV12-4	.	.	TRBJ2-1	CASTSPGLAYNEQFF	TGTGCCAGCACCAGCCCTGGCCTAGCGTACAATGAGCAGTTCTTC
TRBV10-3	TRBD1	few	TRBJ2-7	CAISAEGQGGDEQYF	TGTGCCATCAGTGCGGAGGGACAGGGTGGGGACGAGCAGTACTTC
TRBV5-1	.	.	TRBJ2-3	CASSLAESARTDTQYF	TGCGCCAGCAGCTTGGCCGAATCGGCCCGCACAGATACGCAGTATTTT
TRBV11-2	.	.	TRBJ2-7	CASSLARQLYEQYF	TGTGCCAGCAGCTTAGCCCGCCAACTCTACGAGCAGTACTTC
TRBV12-3/TRBV12-4	TRBD1	many	TRBJ1-5	CASSGQVPNQPQHF	TGTGCCAGCAGCGGACAGGTACCCAATCAGCCCCAGCATTTT